These 27 T cell receptor beta chains came from one sample sequenced in a study of T cell responses to AZD1222 COVID-19 vaccine. Assay used: immunoSEQ multiplex PCR; TCRdb lists only in-frame clones, some missing. The data show more than 95,000 clones, 70% to 90% seen once. The specimen was peripheral blood, collected on day 0 of MenACWY control vaccination. These TCRs come from an adult in good health.

The rearrangement uses TRBV7-2 and TRBJ1-1; D uncertain. The CDR3 extends over 14 amino acids. Germline CDR1 SGHTA, CDR2 FQGNSA. V was trimmed by 4 bases and J by 10 bases, leaving 19 bases between them. DNA for the CDR3: TGTGCCAGCAGCTCGGATGGATCGGCTATCGGAGCTTTCTTT. As protein: CASSSDGSAIGAFF.

The V call is TRBV12-3 or TRBV12-4, the J call TRBJ1-1; a possible D gene is TRBD1 (5 bases). Trimming took off 7 bases at V and 2 bases at J, with 11 bases between the two ends. The CDR3 covers 13 residues. DNA for the CDR3: TGTGCCAGCACCCCGACAGCAAACACTGAAGCTTTCTTT. Protein product: CASTPTANTEAFF.

The chain recombines TRBV5-6 with TRBJ1-2; a possible D gene is TRBD1 (5 bases). V dropped 3 bases and J dropped 1 base, with 25 bases sitting between them. Germline V lookup: CDR1 SGHDT, CDR2 YYEEEE. CDR3 length: 19 amino acids. The CDR3 reads CASSWGLLGTTEINYGYTF. In nucleotides, the CDR3 is TGTGCCAGCAGCTGGGGGTTATTGGGAACGACAGAGATTAACTATGGCTACACCTTC.

This chain links TRBV12-3 or TRBV12-4 with TRBJ2-5; TRBD2 matches 10 bases. The CDR3 is made up of 13 amino acids. V was pared by 5 bases and J by 4 bases, with 1 base of the junction left unmatched. The CDR3 DNA reads TGTGCCAGCAGTCGGACTAGCGGAGAGACCCAGTACTTC. Amino acids: CASSRTSGETQYF.

The chain links TRBV15 to TRBJ2-7, with 10 bases aligning to TRBD1. With 5 bases clipped from V and 9 bases from J, the junction kept 13 bases outside the gene matches. The V gene's germline CDR1 is LNHNV and CDR2 YYDKDF (reference sequence). The CDR3 runs 15 residues. The CDR3 protein is CATSETLGQGERQYF. CDR3 nucleotide sequence: TGTGCCACCAGCGAGACCCTCGGACAGGGGGAAAGGCAGTACTTC.

This chain links TRBV18 with TRBJ1-4; D unclear. The germline CDR1 and CDR2 sequences are KGHSH and LQKENI. V gave up 6 bases and J gave up 4 bases, with 9 bases separating them. This CDR3 has 13 residues. In DNA, the CDR3 is TGTGCCAGCTCCCCGGGCAGTAATGAAAAACTGTTTTTT. Translating gives CASSPGSNEKLFF.

This chain connects TRBV28 to TRBJ1-6, with 8 nucleotides matching TRBD1. Trimming cost V 8 bases and J 5 bases; bases outside gene matches: 14. CDR3 size: 17 residues. The germline V gene encodes CDR1 MDHEN and CDR2 SYDVKM. CDR3 residues: CASRPTGAQGDNSPLHF. CDR3 DNA: TGTGCCAGCCGGCCGACAGGGGCTCAGGGGGATAATTCACCCCTCCACTTT.

The rearrangement uses TRBV7-9 and TRBJ2-3; 7 bases fit TRBD2. Germline trimming cut 4 bases from V and 2 bases from J; bases unmatched to any gene: 6. Germline-derived CDR1 and CDR2 are SEHNR and FQNEAQ (reference sequence). This CDR3 is built from 15 residues. The chain's CDR3 is CASSWEGSVTDTQYF. CDR3 bases: TGTGCCAGCAGCTGGGAGGGCAGTGTCACAGATACGCAGTATTTT.

The chain links TRBV11-2 to TRBJ2-7; 11 positions agree with TRBD2. J was trimmed by 3 bases and V by 5 bases; bases with no gene match: 9. The germline V gene has CDR1 SGHAT and CDR2 FQNNGV. The CDR3 runs 16 residues. The DNA for the CDR3 is TGTGCCAGCAGCCCCGAGGGACTAGCGGATAACTACGAGCAGTACTTC. It is translated as CASSPEGLADNYEQYF.

CDR3 region: CASSLGHVTGYTF. CDR3 DNA sequence: TGTGCCAGCAGCCTCGGACACGTAACTGGCTACACCTTC. The chain employs TRBV14 and TRBJ1-2; D may be TRBD1 (5 bases). Trimming shortened V by 4 bases and J by 7 bases, and 13 bases separated the two germline ends. Germline CDR1 reads SGHDN; CDR2 reads FVKESK. The CDR3 sequence is 13 residues long. The variable domain in full, with the rest retrieved from reference TRBV14 and TRBJ1-2, is EAGVTQFPSHSVIEKGQTVTLRCDPISGHDNLYWYRRVMGKEIKFLLHFVKESKQDESGMPNNRFLAERTGGTYSTLKVQPAELEDSGVYFCASSLGHVTGYTFGSGTRLTVV.

The gene calls are TRBV12-3 or TRBV12-4 and TRBJ1-1; possible D gene TRBD1, 5 bases. CDR3 length: 13 amino acids. Trimming removed 5 bases from V and 6 bases from J, with 13 bases in between. CDR3 sequence (DNA): TGTGCCAGCAGTCACTCAGGGAGTTCTGAAGCTTTCTTT. Protein product: CASSHSGSSEAFF.

The chain recombines TRBV19 with TRBJ1-1; the match to TRBD1 covers 7 bases. From germline, CDR1 is LNHDA and CDR2 SQIVND (reference sequence). V lost 3 bases to trimming and J lost 4 bases; unmatched junction nucleotides: 8. This CDR3 comprises 15 residues. CDR3: CASSIPRQGPTEAFF. In DNA form, the CDR3 reads TGTGCCAGTAGTATCCCCCGACAGGGTCCCACTGAAGCTTTCTTT. The full variable domain, in which reference TRBV19 and TRBJ1-1 provide the parts outside the CDR3, is DGGITQSPKYLFRKEGQNVTLSCEQNLNHDAMYWYRQDPGQGLRLIYYSQIVNDFQKGDIAEGYSVSREKKESFPLTVTSAQKNPTAFYLCASSIPRQGPTEAFFGQGTRLTVV.

The V and J genes are TRBV5-4 and TRBJ1-2; D is unresolved. The CDR3 extends over 15 amino acids. Trimming stripped 0 bases from V and 6 bases from J, with 15 bases between. Germline lookup yields CDR1 SGHNT and CDR2 YYREEE (reference sequence). DNA for the CDR3: TGTGCCAGCAGCTTGGCCCTAGGACCGGACGATGGCTACACCTTC. Translated: CASSLALGPDDGYTF.

The J gene is TRBJ2-1, the V gene TRBV21-1; the table assigns TRBD2, which was not confirmed against the DNA. TRBV21-1 is a pseudogene locus. CDR3 length: 16 amino acids. In DNA form, the CDR3 reads TGTGCCAGCAGTACCCCCCTAGCGGGGTCCTACAATGAGCAGTTCTTC. Translated: CASSTPLAGSYNEQFF.

V usage is TRBV6-5 and J usage is TRBJ1-5, with 8 bases aligning to TRBD1. Germline CDR1 MNHEY, CDR2 SVGAGI. Losses at the gene ends were 11 bases for V and 2 bases for J; bases not matched to a gene: 11. The CDR3 extends over 15 amino acids. This CDR3 is CAAGRTGRGNQPQHF. In DNA form, the CDR3 reads TGTGCCGCAGGGAGGACAGGGCGCGGCAATCAGCCCCAGCATTTT.

The chain employs TRBV5-6 and TRBJ1-5; 8 nucleotides line up with TRBD1. Germline loops: CDR1 SGHDT, CDR2 YYEEEE. The CDR3 spans 15 residues. J lost 4 bases, V lost 1 base, and 4 bases had no gene match. This chain's CDR3 is CASSLTGTGNQPQHF. The CDR3 bases are TGTGCCAGCAGCTTGACGGGGACAGGTAATCAGCCCCAGCATTTT.

This clone was seen a handful of times. The chain recombines TRBV12-3 or TRBV12-4 with TRBJ1-4; 9 bases are shared with TRBD1. The CDR3 extends over 11 amino acids. V shed 1 base and J 16 bases; nucleotides not matched to a gene: 1. The CDR3 DNA reads TGTGCCAGCAGTTTAGGGGACAGGGAGTTTTTT. Translated, it gives CASSLGDREFF.

The V gene is TRBV18, the J gene TRBJ1-2, with D maybe TRBD1 (6 bases). CDR1 and CDR2 from the germline V gene are KGHSH and LQKENI. Trimming took 2 bases from V and 0 from J, leaving 10 bases between them. The CDR3 sequence is 15 residues long. The CDR3 region is CASSPDPGANYGYTF. The CDR3 nucleotides are TGTGCCAGCTCACCAGATCCAGGGGCTAACTATGGCTACACCTTC.

V gene TRBV7-8 combines with J gene TRBJ1-2; 9 bases map to TRBD1. The CDR3 runs 12 residues. V shed 5 bases and J 13 bases; nucleotides not matched to a gene: 8. Germline CDR1 and CDR2: SGHVS and FQNEAQ. The CDR3, as DNA: TGTGCCAGCAGCCCCTGGGACAGGGCCCGCACCTTC. Translating it yields CASSPWDRARTF.

This chain joins TRBV3-1 (or the pseudogene TRBV3-2) and TRBJ2-7, with D perhaps TRBD2 (7 bases). The V gene lost 0 bases and the J gene lost 0 bases, with 15 bases spanning the gap. Germline CDR1 is LGHDT and CDR2 is YNNKEL (reference sequence). There are 17 residues in the CDR3. This chain's CDR3 is CASSQDGPGGLSYEQYF. CDR3 nucleotides: TGTGCCAGCAGCCAAGATGGCCCGGGGGGCCTCTCCTACGAGCAGTACTTC.

This clone was seen a single time. CDR3 nucleotide sequence: TGTGCCAGCAGCTCCACATCAATAGCGGGGGGGCCAGGAGATACGCAGTATTTT. Residues: CASSSTSIAGGPGDTQYF. The V call is TRBV7-2, the J call TRBJ2-3; 11 bases map to TRBD2. This CDR3 is built from 18 residues. The germline V gene has CDR1 SGHTA and CDR2 FQGNSA. J gave up 5 bases and V 4 bases, and 14 bases lay outside the gene matches.

The rearrangement links TRBV7-9 to TRBJ1-6; D unclear. Germline-derived CDR1 and CDR2 are SEHNR and FQNEAQ (reference sequence). The V end was cut by 4 bases, the J end by 7 bases, with 8 bases between. The CDR3 runs 13 residues. In DNA form, the CDR3 reads TGTGCCAGCAGCTGGCGTAACAATTCACCCCTCCACTTT. Encoded protein: CASSWRNNSPLHF.

This rearrangement joins TRBV28 to TRBJ2-7; 7 nucleotides agree with TRBD1. Germline values: CDR1 MDHEN, CDR2 SYDVKM. Trimming took 10 bases from V and 2 from J; bases not matched to a gene: 8. This CDR3 region has 13 residues. The CDR3 coding sequence is TGTGCCACCAGCTCGACAGGGACCTACGAGCAGTACTTC. Amino acids: CATSSTGTYEQYF.

The genes are TRBV29-1 and TRBJ2-3; 9 bases are shared with TRBD2. The CDR3 length is 14 residues. The trim removed 7 bases at V and 0 bases at J, leaving 5 bases unmatched. Germline V CDR1 and CDR2: SQVTM, ANQGSEA. CDR3 residues: CSELSGSSTDTQYF. DNA for the CDR3: TGCAGCGAGCTTAGCGGGAGTAGCACAGATACGCAGTATTTT.

V usage is TRBV18 and J usage is TRBJ2-7; 8 bases match TRBD1. CDR1 is KGHSH, CDR2 LQKENI, per germline. V trimming: 4 bases; J trimming: 6 bases; junction bases outside the gene matches: 8. The CDR3 extends over 14 amino acids. The CDR3 loop reads CASSRGQGIGEQYF. The CDR3 nucleotides read TGTGCCAGCTCACGAGGACAGGGTATAGGCGAGCAGTACTTC.

The chain uses TRBV18 and TRBJ1-2; D remains unclear. Trimming removed 1 base at V and 8 bases at J, with 14 bases between. From germline, CDR1 is KGHSH and CDR2 LQKENI. This CDR3 is built from 14 residues. In DNA, the CDR3 is TGTGCCAGCTCACCACAAGGGCAGGCTGAGGGCTACACCTTC. Translating it yields CASSPQGQAEGYTF. Supplemented by reference TRBV18 and TRBJ1-2, the full variable domain reads NAGVMQNPRHLVRRRGQEARLRCSPMKGHSHVYWYRQLPEEGLKFMVYLQKENIIDESGMPKERFSAEFPKEGPSILRIQQVVRGDSAAYFCASSPQGQAEGYTFGSGTRLTVV.

This chain uses TRBV7-2 with TRBJ2-2; unclear D gene. Trimming removed 5 bases at V and 5 bases at J, with 15 bases between. The CDR3 has 15 residues. CDR1 is SGHTA and CDR2 is FQGNSA in the germline V gene. CDR3 coding DNA: TGTGCCAGCAGCCCTAGAGGTCCCTCGACCGGGGAGCTGTTTTTT. This gives the protein CASSPRGPSTGELFF.